These T cell receptor beta chains were read from a single sample in a study of T cell responses to AZD1222 COVID-19 vaccine. The assay was immunoSEQ multiplex PCR, and TCRdb's table has in-frame clones only and misses some. The table records over 100,000 clones, about 90% of them present only once. Sequences were derived from peripheral blood, sampled on day 0 of AZD1222 vaccination. Every receptor here comes from an adult in good health. CDR3s include the opening cysteine and the closing phenylalanine or tryptophan. The D gene is left open where the match is weak. Not all rows give a size; the values are once, few, many and, for expanded clones, a class.

v_call	d_call	j_call	clone_size	cdr3_aa	cdr3_nt
TRBV6-1	-	TRBJ1-4	-	CASSEDRYYFEKLFF	TGTGCCAGCAGTGAAGACCGGTATTACTTTGAAAAACTGTTTTTT
TRBV30	-	TRBJ1-1	-	CAWSVSGQWAFF	TGTGCCTGGAGTGTATCAGGGCAGTGGGCTTTCTTT
TRBV7-2	-	TRBJ1-4	-	CASSPNTINEKLFF	TGTGCCAGCAGCCCTAATACGATTAATGAAAAACTGTTTTTT
TRBV7-8	-	TRBJ1-5	once	CASSLEWGADNQPQHF	TGTGCCAGCAGCTTAGAATGGGGGGCGGACAATCAGCCCCAGCATTTT
TRBV5-1	TRBD1	TRBJ1-1	-	CASSPRQGGYGIPEAFF	TGCGCCAGCAGCCCCAGACAGGGAGGGTATGGGATCCCTGAAGCTTTCTTT
TRBV19	-	TRBJ1-1	-	CATLKGGINKGTEAFF	TGTGCCACTCTTAAAGGGGGGATAAACAAAGGCACTGAAGCTTTCTTT
TRBV11-2	TRBD2	TRBJ2-1	-	CASSSLGTSGGAGEQFF	TGTGCCAGCAGCTCTCTGGGGACTAGCGGGGGGGCAGGTGAGCAGTTCTTC
TRBV28	-	TRBJ1-5	-	CASRVHSNQPQHF	TGTGCCAGCAGGGTCCACAGCAATCAGCCCCAGCATTTT
TRBV3-1/TRBV3-2	TRBD1	TRBJ2-5	-	CASSYIQGAGETQYF	TGTGCCAGCAGTTATATCCAGGGGGCTGGGGAGACCCAGTACTTC
TRBV11-3	TRBD1	TRBJ2-2	-	CASSVRQGANTGELFF	TGTGCCAGCAGCGTACGACAGGGGGCGAACACCGGGGAGCTGTTTTTT
TRBV19	-	TRBJ1-4	once	CASSIGREEKLFF	TGTGCCAGTAGTATAGGGCGGGAAGAAAAACTGTTTTTT
TRBV10-3	-	TRBJ1-1	-	CAISPTGDTEAFF	TGTGCCATCAGCCCGACAGGAGACACTGAAGCTTTCTTT
TRBV5-1	-	TRBJ2-3	-	CASSPGYGGPPDTQYF	TGCGCCAGCAGCCCGGGCTACGGGGGGCCCCCAGATACGCAGTATTTT
TRBV19	-	TRBJ1-2	once	CASKPLENYGYTF	TGTGCCAGTAAGCCCCTAGAGAACTATGGCTACACCTTC
TRBV27	-	TRBJ1-6	once	CASSLSTVSPLHF	TGTGCCAGCAGTTTATCGACGGTTTCACCCCTCCACTTT
TRBV18	-	TRBJ1-1	-	CASSPPSRQSNTEAFF	TGTGCCAGCTCACCACCTAGTCGCCAGTCTAACACTGAAGCTTTCTTT
TRBV7-2	-	TRBJ1-2	once	CASSLSGRNYGYTF	TGTGCCAGCAGCTTATCGGGCAGAAACTATGGCTACACCTTC
TRBV30	-	TRBJ2-3	-	CAWSVRGRAYRDTQYF	TGTGCCTGGAGTGTAAGGGGGAGGGCCTATCGAGATACGCAGTATTTT
TRBV3-1/TRBV3-2	TRBD2	TRBJ2-3	-	CASSQRLAGGVDTQYF	TGTGCCAGCAGCCAGAGACTAGCGGGGGGGGTGGATACGCAGTATTTT
TRBV5-5	-	TRBJ2-1	-	CASSLGGGTGQPWNEQFF	TGTGCCAGCAGCTTGGGTGGGGGCACAGGGCAGCCTTGGAATGAGCAGTTCTTC
TRBV18	-	TRBJ1-1	-	CASSPAPGVRGTEAFF	TGTGCCAGCTCACCAGCCCCAGGGGTACGGGGCACTGAAGCTTTCTTT
TRBV7-9	TRBD1	TRBJ1-1	-	CASSPGQGGAEAFF	TGTGCCAGCAGCCCGGGACAGGGAGGGGCTGAAGCTTTCTTT
TRBV7-9	-	TRBJ1-3	-	CASAKGLESGNTIYF	TGTGCCAGCGCAAAGGGACTGGAGTCTGGAAACACCATATATTTT
TRBV11-2	TRBD2	TRBJ2-3	-	CASSFSGGADTQYF	TGTGCCAGCAGTTTTAGCGGGGGGGCGGATACGCAGTATTTT
TRBV5-6	-	TRBJ2-5	-	CASSWSTSPQYF	TGTGCCAGCAGCTGGTCTACAAGCCCCCAGTACTTC
TRBV2	TRBD1	TRBJ1-5	-	CASQGDNQPQHF	TGTGCCAGCCAGGGGGATAATCAGCCCCAGCATTTT
TRBV7-9	-	TRBJ2-5	-	CASSVRVQETQYF	TGTGCCAGCAGCGTCCGGGTCCAAGAGACCCAGTACTTC
TRBV19	-	TRBJ1-1	-	CASSGSGGTEAFF	TGTGCCAGTAGTGGGTCCGGCGGCACTGAAGCTTTCTTT
TRBV7-9	-	TRBJ1-1	-	CASSLVEGTEAFF	TGTGCCAGCAGCTTAGTCGAGGGGACTGAAGCTTTCTTT
TRBV2	-	TRBJ2-5	-	CASCDGGGASETQYF	TGTGCCAGCTGTGACGGTGGGGGGGCCAGTGAGACCCAGTACTTC
TRBV18	-	TRBJ1-2	-	CASSPGQGWYGYTF	TGTGCCAGCTCACCGGGGCAGGGCTGGTATGGCTACACCTTC
TRBV2	TRBD2	TRBJ2-1	-	CASSETLAGVWEQFF	TGTGCCAGCAGTGAGACACTAGCGGGAGTCTGGGAGCAGTTCTTC
TRBV5-1	-	TRBJ1-1	-	CASSSVTVGDTEAFF	TGCGCCAGCAGTTCAGTCACAGTGGGTGACACTGAAGCTTTCTTT
TRBV10-3	TRBD1	TRBJ2-3	few	CAISEGTGGTDTQYF	TGTGCCATCAGTGAGGGGACAGGGGGCACAGATACGCAGTATTTT
TRBV28	-	TRBJ1-2	-	CASSYTGSRSLFYGYTF	TGTGCCAGCAGTTACACAGGATCTAGGTCCCTCTTCTATGGCTACACCTTC
TRBV6-1	-	TRBJ1-5	-	CASSDIGRVSNQPQHF	TGTGCCAGCAGTGACATCGGCAGAGTTAGCAATCAGCCCCAGCATTTT
TRBV10-3	-	TRBJ1-1	-	CAISESSRVNTEAFF	TGTGCCATCAGTGAGTCGAGCCGGGTGAACACTGAAGCTTTCTTT
TRBV27	-	TRBJ1-1	-	CASSLIQGTMNTEAFF	TGTGCCAGCAGTTTAATACAGGGAACCATGAACACTGAAGCTTTCTTT
TRBV7-3	-	TRBJ1-1	-	CASSLMGGASTEAFF	TGTGCCAGCAGCTTAATGGGGGGCGCGTCTACTGAAGCTTTCTTT
TRBV6-5	TRBD2	TRBJ2-2	-	CASIGLVITGELFF	TGTGCCAGCATAGGACTAGTGATAACCGGGGAGCTGTTTTTT
TRBV24-1	-	TRBJ1-5	-	CATSDSHMRNNQPQHF	TGTGCCACCAGTGATTCCCACATGCGCAATAATCAGCCCCAGCATTTT
TRBV5-1	TRBD1	TRBJ1-2	-	CASSAGGSGGYTF	TGCGCCAGCAGCGCAGGGGGCTCAGGAGGCTACACCTTC
TRBV15	-	TRBJ1-2	-	CATSRADFYGYTF	TGTGCCACCAGCAGAGCGGATTTCTATGGCTACACCTTC
TRBV24-1	-	TRBJ2-1	once	CATLTGGYNEQFF	TGTGCCACTCTGACCGGGGGCTACAATGAGCAGTTCTTC
TRBV6-5	-	TRBJ1-1	-	CASSNDGREAFF	TGTGCCAGCAGTAACGACGGCCGGGAAGCTTTCTTT
TRBV5-1	TRBD1	TRBJ2-3	-	CASSLATGAGTDTQYF	TGCGCCAGCAGCTTGGCCACAGGGGCAGGGACAGATACGCAGTATTTT
TRBV6-5	-	TRBJ1-2	-	CASTGASYGYTF	TGTGCCAGCACCGGGGCCAGCTATGGCTACACCTTC
TRBV15	-	TRBJ2-3	-	CATSSWGSDTQYF	TGTGCCACCAGCAGTTGGGGCTCAGATACGCAGTATTTT
TRBV6-5	-	TRBJ1-1	-	CASRGELSRNTEAFF	TGTGCCAGCAGAGGGGAGCTAAGTCGGAACACTGAAGCTTTCTTT